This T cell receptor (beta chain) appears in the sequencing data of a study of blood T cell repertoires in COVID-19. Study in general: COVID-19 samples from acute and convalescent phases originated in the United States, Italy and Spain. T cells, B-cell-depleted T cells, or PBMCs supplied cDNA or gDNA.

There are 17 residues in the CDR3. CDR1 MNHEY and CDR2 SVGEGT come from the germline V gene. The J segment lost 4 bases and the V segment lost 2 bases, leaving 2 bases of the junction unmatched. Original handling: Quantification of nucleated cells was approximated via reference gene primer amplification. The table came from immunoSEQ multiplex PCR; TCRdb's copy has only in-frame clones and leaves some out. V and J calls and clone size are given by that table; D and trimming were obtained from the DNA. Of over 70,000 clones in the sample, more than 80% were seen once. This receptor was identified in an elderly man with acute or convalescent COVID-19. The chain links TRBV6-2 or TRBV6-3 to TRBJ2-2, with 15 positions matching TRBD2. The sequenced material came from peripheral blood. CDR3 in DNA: TGTGCCAGCAGTTACGGACTAGCGGGAGGGCCCACCGGGGAGCTGTTTTTT. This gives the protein CASSYGLAGGPTGELFF.